This TCR beta chain is from a study of T cells after somatic rescue of genetic block (dated by TCRdb to the early 2020s). For the wider study: The study assessed how robust, over the long term, a T-cell system was when the system had developed through somatic rescue of a genetic block in T-cell development.

The CDR3 has 14 amino acids, counting the end cysteine and phenylalanine. Only CDR3 DNA is held: 42 bases, read in frame from base 1. V was cut back by 1 base and J by 2 bases, leaving a gap of 9 bases between them. CDR1 and CDR2 were assigned from the germline V gene as SGHVS and FQNEAQ. The library relied on the immunoSEQ multiplex PCR assay. As stored in TCRdb, this immuneACCESS dataset retains in-frame rearrangements with V and J assigned. A fraction of the clones does not appear; measured against another copy, unresolved V genes explain less than half of the discrepancy, and the remainder lacks a known reason. This sample has about 72,000 clones in its table, and approximately 90% of those were observed once. In total, the top ten clones hold roughly 2.9% of the sample. This clone has a handful of counts. The target of this receptor is not known. The sample holds no much larger clone one base away, and base qualities are not on file.

The source of this sequence is a man under 40. The source material was peripheral blood mononuclear cells (PBMCs). The V gene is TRBV7-8 and the J gene is TRBJ2-7, with no reliable assignment of the D segment. The sequenced DNA is TGTGCCAGCAGCTTAGGAGGCGTGGCCTACGAGCAGTACTTC. It is translated as CASSLGGVAYEQYF. With the portions outside the CDR3 filled from the reference TRBV7-8 and TRBJ2-7 genes, the complete variable region becomes GAGVSQSPRYKVAKRGQDVALRCDPISGHVSLFWYQQALGQGPEFLTYFQNEAQLDKSGLPSDRFFAERPEGSVSTLKIQRTQQEDSAVYLCASSLGGVAYEQYFGPGTRLTVT.